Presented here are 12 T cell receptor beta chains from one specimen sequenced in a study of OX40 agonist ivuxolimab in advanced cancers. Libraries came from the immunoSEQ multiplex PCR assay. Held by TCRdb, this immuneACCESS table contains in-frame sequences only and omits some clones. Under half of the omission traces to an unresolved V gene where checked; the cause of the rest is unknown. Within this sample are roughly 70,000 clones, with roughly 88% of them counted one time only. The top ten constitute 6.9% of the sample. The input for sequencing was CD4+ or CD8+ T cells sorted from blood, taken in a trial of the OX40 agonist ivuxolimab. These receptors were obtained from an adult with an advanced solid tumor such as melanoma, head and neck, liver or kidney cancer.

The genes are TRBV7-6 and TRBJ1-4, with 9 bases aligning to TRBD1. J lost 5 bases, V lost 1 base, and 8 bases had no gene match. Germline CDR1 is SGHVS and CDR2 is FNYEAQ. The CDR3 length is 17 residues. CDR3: CASSLVGQGGGNEKLFF. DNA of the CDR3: TGTGCCAGCAGCTTAGTGGGACAGGGAGGAGGGAATGAAAAACTGTTTTTT.

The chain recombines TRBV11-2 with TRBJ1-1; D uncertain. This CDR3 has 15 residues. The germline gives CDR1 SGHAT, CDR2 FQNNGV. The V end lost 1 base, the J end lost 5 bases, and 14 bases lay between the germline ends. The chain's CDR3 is CASSLVPQEWTEAFF. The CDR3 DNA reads TGTGCCAGCAGCTTAGTGCCCCAGGAGTGGACTGAAGCTTTCTTT. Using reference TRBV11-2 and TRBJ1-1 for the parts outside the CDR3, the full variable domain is EAGVAQSPRYKIIEKRQSVAFWCNPISGHATLYWYQQILGQGPKLLIQFQNNGVVDDSQLPKDRFSAERLKGVDSTLKIQPAKLEDSAVYLCASSLVPQEWTEAFFGQGTRLTVV.

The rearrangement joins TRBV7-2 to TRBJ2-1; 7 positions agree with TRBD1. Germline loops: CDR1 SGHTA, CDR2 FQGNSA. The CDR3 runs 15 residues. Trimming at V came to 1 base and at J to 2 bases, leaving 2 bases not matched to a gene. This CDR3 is CASSLGQGPYNEQFF. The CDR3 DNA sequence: TGTGCCAGCAGCTTAGGACAGGGTCCCTACAATGAGCAGTTCTTC.

The CDR3 here is CASSLGAGSYNEQFF. In DNA form, the CDR3 reads TGCGCCAGCAGCTTGGGGGCAGGATCCTACAATGAGCAGTTCTTC. The chain joins TRBV5-1 to TRBJ2-1, with no clear D. The CDR3 has 15 amino acids. Germline values: CDR1 SGHRS, CDR2 YFSETQ. The V and J ends lost 0 bases and 1 base respectively, with 8 bases between them.

As DNA, the CDR3 is TGTGCCAGCAGTGAAAGACAGGGAGATTACTACGAGCAGTACTTC. This gives the protein CASSERQGDYYEQYF. The chain links TRBV6-1 to TRBJ2-7; TRBD1 matches 7 bases. The junction had 7 bases not matched to a gene; V was cut back by 2 bases and J by 3 bases. Per the germline V gene, CDR1 is MNHNS and CDR2 is SASEGT. The CDR3 length is 15 residues.

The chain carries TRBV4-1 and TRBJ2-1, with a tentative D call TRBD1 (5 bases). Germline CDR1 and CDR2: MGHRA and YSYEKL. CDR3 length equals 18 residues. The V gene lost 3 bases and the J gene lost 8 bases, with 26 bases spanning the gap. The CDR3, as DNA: TGCGCCAGCAGCCATAGGGGTGAGGCTGGCGGCACAGTTTATGAGCAGTTCTTC. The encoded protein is CASSHRGEAGGTVYEQFF.

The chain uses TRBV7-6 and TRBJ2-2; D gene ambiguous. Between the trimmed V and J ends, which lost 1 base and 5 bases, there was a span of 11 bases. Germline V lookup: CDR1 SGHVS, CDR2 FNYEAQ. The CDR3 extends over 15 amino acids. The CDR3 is CASSLGTTKTGELFF. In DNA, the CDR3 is TGTGCCAGCAGCTTAGGGACGACCAAGACCGGGGAGCTGTTTTTT.

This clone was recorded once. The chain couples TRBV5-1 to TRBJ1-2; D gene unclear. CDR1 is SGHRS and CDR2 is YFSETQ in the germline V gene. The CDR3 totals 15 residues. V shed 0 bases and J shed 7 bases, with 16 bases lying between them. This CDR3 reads CASSLGQTGPSGYTF. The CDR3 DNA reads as TGCGCCAGCAGCTTGGGTCAAACTGGGCCGTCTGGCTACACCTTC.

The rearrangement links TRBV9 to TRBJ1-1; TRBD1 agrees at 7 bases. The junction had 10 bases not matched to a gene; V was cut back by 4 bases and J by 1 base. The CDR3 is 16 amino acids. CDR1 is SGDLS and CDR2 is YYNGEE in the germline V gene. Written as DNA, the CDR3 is TGTGCCAGCAGCACTCAGGGGGTAGAGGGGAACACTGAAGCTTTCTTT. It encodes CASSTQGVEGNTEAFF.

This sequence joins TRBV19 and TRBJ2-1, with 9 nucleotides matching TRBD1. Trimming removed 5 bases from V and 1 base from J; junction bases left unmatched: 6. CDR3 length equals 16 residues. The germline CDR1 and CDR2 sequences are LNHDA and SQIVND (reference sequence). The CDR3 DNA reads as TGTGCCAGTAGTTCCAGACAGGGGGGTTCCTACAATGAGCAGTTCTTC. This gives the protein CASSSRQGGSYNEQFF.

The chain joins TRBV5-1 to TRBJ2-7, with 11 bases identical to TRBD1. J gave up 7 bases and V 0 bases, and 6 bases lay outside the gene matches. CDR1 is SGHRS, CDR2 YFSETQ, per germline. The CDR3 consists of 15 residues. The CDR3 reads CASSLAGQGAREQYF. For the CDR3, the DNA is TGCGCCAGCAGCTTGGCCGGACAGGGGGCGCGTGAGCAGTACTTC.

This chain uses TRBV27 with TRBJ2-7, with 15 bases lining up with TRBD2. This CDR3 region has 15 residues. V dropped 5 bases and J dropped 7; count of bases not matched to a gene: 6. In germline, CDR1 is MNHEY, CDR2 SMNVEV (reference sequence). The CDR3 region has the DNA TGTGCCAGCAGTCCGAGGACTAGCGGGAGGGGGGAGCAGTACTTC. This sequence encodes CASSPRTSGRGEQYF.